A single T cell receptor beta chain is shown here with its context. Its cognate antigen is unknown. The data belong to a study of cytomegalovirus exposure and HLA in healthy donors. Study findings and constraints: Fewer N-insertions (relative to the roughly 720-donor mean) were reportedly seen in an Asian-associated ancestry cluster in a later analysis. The study put 150 or so TCR beta chains on its list as cytomegalovirus-associated.

Primers: 60 Vbeta forward and 13 Jbeta reverse. Repertoires were generated with immunoSEQ multiplex PCR, while TCRdb's copy carries only in-frame clones and drops some. Here the sample spans some 80,000 clones, about four fifths being singletons. The sequence came from a man aged 35-49 years in good health and CMV-seronegative. Sequencing was carried out using PBMCs.

The CDR3 DNA reads TGCGCCAGTATGCTAGCGGGAGCTGCAGATACGCAGTATTTT. It encodes CASMLAGAADTQYF. The V call is TRBV5-1, the J call TRBJ2-3, with 10 bases lining up with TRBD2. This CDR3 comprises 14 residues. Unmatched junction bases numbered 7, after V lost 8 bases and J lost 4 bases. CDR1 is SGHRS and CDR2 is YFSETQ in the germline V gene.